The present T cell receptor (beta chain) was sequenced within a study of blood T cell repertoires in COVID-19. Study information: There were acute and convalescent COVID-19 samples, and they came from the United States, Italy and Spain. PBMCs, B-cell-depleted T cells, or T cells were the source of the cDNA or gDNA that made up the material.

The V gene's germline CDR1 is MDHEN and CDR2 SYDVKM. The CDR3 runs 14 residues. The junction had 7 bases not matched to a gene; V was cut back by 6 bases and J by 6 bases. This clone was observed a handful of times. Clones were sequenced by immunoSEQ multiplex PCR, and TCRdb holds only the in-frame ones, with some missing. The sample includes 150,000 to 200,000 clones, 85% to 90% of them seen just once. The V gene is TRBV28, the J gene TRBJ2-4; TRBD2 matches 8 bases. This clonotype originated in a man in his forties or fifties with acute or convalescent COVID-19. Input material: peripheral blood. The CDR3 protein is CASRPGGAANIQYF. CDR3 DNA sequence: TGTGCCAGCAGGCCCGGGGGGGCCGCAAACATTCAGTACTTC.